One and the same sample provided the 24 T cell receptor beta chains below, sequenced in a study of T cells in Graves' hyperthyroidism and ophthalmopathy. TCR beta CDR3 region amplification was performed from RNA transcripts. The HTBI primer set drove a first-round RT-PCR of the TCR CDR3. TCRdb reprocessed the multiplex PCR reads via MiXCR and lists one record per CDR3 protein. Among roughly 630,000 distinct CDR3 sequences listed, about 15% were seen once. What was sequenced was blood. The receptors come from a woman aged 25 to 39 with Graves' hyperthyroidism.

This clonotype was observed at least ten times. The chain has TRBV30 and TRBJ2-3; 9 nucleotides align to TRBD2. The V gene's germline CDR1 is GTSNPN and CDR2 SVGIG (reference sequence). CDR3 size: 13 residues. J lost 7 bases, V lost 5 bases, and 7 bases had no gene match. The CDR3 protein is CAWEAGGPNTQYF. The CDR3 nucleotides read TGTGCCTGGGAGGCGGGAGGGCCGAATACGCAGTATTTT.

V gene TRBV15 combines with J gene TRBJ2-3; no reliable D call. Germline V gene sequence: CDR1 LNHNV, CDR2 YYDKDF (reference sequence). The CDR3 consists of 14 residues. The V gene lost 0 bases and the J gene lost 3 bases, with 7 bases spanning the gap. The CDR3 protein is CATSRDPSTDTQYF. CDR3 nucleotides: TGTGCCACCAGCAGAGACCCATCGACAGATACGCAGTATTTT.

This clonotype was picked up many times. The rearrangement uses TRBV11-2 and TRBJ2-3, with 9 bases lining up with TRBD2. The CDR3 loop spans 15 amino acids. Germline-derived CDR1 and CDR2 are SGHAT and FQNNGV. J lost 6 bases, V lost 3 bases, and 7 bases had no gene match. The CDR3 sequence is CASSLAGGRRDTQYF. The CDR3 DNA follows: TGTGCCAGCAGCTTGGCGGGAGGGCGCCGGGATACGCAGTATTTT.

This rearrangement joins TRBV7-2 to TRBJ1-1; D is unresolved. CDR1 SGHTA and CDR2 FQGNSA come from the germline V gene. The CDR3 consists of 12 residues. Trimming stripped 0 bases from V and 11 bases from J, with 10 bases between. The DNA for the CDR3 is TGTGCCAGCAGCTTAGCCCGGGCCTGGGCTTTCTTT. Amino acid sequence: CASSLARAWAFF.

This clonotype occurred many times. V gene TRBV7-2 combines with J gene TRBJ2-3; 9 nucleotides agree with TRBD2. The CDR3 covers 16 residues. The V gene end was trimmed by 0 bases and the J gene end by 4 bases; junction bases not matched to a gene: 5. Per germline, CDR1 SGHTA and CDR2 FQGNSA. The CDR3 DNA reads TGTGCCAGCAGCTTAGCCCCTAGCGGGACCCCAGATACGCAGTATTTT. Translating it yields CASSLAPSGTPDTQYF.

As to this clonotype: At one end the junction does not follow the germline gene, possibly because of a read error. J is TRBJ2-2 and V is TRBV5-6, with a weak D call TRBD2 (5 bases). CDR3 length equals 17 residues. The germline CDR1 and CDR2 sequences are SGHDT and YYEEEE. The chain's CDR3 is CASSLGRLPVLTGELSF. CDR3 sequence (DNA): TGTGCCAGCAGCTTGGGGAGGCTTCCAGTCCTGACCGGGGAGCTGTCTTTT.

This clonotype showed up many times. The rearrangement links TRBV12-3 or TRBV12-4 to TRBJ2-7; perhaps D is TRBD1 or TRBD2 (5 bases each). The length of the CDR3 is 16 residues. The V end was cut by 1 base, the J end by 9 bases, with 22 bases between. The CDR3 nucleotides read TGTGCCAGCAGTTTAGAGGTGGGACGCCGGGGCGTGACGCAGTACTTC. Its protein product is CASSLEVGRRGVTQYF.

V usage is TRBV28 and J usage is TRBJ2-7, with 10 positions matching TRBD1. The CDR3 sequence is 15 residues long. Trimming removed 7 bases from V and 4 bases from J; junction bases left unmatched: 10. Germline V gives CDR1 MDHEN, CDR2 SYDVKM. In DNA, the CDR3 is TGTGCCAGCAATTCAGAAAGGGACAGGGGATACGAGCAGTACTTC. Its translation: CASNSERDRGYEQYF.

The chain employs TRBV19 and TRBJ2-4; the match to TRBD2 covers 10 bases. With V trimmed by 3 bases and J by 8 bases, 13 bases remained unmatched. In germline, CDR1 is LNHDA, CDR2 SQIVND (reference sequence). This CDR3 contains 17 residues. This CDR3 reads CASSIRLAGEGYHIQYF. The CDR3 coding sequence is TGTGCCAGTAGTATCAGGCTAGCGGGAGAGGGGTATCACATTCAGTACTTC.

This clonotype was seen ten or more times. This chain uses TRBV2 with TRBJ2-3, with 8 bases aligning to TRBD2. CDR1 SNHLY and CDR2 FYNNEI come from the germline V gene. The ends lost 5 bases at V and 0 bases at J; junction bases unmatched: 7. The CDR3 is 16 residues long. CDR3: CASSIRTSRSTDTQYF. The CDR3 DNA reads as TGTGCCAGCAGTATTCGGACTAGCCGTAGCACAGATACGCAGTATTTT.

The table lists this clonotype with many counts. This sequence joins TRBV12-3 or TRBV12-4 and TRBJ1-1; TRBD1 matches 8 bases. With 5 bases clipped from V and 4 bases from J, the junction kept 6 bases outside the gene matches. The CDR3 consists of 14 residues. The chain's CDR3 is CASSPQGGSTEAFF. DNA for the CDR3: TGTGCCAGCAGTCCACAGGGGGGTAGCACTGAAGCTTTCTTT.

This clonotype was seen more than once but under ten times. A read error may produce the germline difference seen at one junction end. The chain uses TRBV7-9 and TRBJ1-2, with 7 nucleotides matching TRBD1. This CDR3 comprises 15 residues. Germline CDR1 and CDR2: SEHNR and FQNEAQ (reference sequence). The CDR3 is CASSLGTVRNCGYTF. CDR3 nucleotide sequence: TGTGCCAGCAGCTTGGGGACAGTGAGGAACTGTGGCTACACCTTC.

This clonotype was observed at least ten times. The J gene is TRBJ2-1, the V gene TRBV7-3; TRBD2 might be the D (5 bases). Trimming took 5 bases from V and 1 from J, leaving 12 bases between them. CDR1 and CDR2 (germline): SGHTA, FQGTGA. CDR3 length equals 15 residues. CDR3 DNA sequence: TGTGCCAGCAGCCCGGGTCTAGCATCCTACAATGAGCAGTTCTTC. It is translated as CASSPGLASYNEQFF.

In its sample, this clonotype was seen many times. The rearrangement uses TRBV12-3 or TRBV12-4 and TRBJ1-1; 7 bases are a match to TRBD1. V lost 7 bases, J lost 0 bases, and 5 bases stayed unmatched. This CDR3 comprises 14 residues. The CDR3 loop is CASKPTGMNTEAFF. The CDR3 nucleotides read TGTGCCAGCAAACCGACAGGGATGAACACTGAAGCTTTCTTT.

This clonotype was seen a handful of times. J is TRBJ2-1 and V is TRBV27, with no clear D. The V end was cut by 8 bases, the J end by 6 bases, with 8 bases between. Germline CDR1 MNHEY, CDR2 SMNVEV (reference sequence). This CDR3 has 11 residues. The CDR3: CASFSSNEQFF. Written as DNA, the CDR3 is TGTGCCAGCTTCAGCAGCAATGAGCAGTTCTTC.

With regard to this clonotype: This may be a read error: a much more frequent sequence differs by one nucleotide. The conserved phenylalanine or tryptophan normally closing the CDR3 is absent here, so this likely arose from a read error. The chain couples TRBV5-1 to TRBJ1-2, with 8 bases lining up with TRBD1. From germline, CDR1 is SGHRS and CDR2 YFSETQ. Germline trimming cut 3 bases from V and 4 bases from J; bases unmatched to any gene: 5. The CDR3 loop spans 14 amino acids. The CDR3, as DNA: TGCGCCAGCAGCTCGACAGGGGCCAGCTATGGCTACACCCTC. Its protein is CASSSTGASYGYTL.

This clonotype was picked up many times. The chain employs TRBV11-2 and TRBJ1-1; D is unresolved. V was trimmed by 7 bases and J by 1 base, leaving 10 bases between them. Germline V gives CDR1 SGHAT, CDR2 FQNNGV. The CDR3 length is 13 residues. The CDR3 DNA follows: TGTGCCAGCACTTATACATCGAACACTGAAGCTTTCTTT. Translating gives CASTYTSNTEAFF.

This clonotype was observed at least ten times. CDR3 residues: CSAAPNNEQFF. The CDR3 DNA reads TGCAGTGCCGCCCCTAACAATGAGCAGTTCTTC. The chain links TRBV20-1 to TRBJ2-1; D not certain. The CDR3 loop spans 11 amino acids. Germline V lookup: CDR1 DFQATT, CDR2 SNEGSKA (reference sequence). Deletions cut 6 bases from V and 5 bases from J, with 8 bases between.

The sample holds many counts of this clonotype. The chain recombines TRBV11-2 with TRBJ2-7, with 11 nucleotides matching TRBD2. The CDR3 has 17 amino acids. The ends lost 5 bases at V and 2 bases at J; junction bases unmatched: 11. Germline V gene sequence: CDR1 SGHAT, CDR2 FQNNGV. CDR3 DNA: TGTGCCAGCAGCGCAGGGACTAGCGGAGCCTACCCCTACGAGCAGTACTTC. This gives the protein CASSAGTSGAYPYEQYF. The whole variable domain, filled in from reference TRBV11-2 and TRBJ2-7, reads EAGVAQSPRYKIIEKRQSVAFWCNPISGHATLYWYQQILGQGPKLLIQFQNNGVVDDSQLPKDRFSAERLKGVDSTLKIQPAKLEDSAVYLCASSAGTSGAYPYEQYFGPGTRLTVT.

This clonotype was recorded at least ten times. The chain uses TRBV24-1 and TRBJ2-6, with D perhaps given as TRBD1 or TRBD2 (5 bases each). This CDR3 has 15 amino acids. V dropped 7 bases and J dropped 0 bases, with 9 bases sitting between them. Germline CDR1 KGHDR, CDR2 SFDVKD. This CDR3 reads CATSRDGSGANVLTF. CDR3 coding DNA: TGTGCCACCAGCCGGGACGGCTCTGGGGCCAACGTCCTGACTTTC.

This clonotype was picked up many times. In nucleotides, the CDR3 is TGTGCCCTCCGGAACCCGAACACTGAAGCTTTCTTT. Translated, it gives CALRNPNTEAFF. This sequence joins TRBV10-3 and TRBJ1-1; D is unresolved. Trimming pared 11 bases from V and 1 base from J, leaving 11 bases between. The CDR3 spans 12 residues. The V gene's germline CDR1 is ENHRY and CDR2 SYGVKD.

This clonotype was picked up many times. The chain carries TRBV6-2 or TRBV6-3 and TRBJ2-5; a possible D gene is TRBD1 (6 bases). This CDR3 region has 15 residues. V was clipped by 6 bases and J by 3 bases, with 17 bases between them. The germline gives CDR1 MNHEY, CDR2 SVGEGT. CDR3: CASRDPLGAEETQYF. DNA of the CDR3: TGTGCCAGCAGAGATCCCTTGGGGGCAGAAGAGACCCAGTACTTC.

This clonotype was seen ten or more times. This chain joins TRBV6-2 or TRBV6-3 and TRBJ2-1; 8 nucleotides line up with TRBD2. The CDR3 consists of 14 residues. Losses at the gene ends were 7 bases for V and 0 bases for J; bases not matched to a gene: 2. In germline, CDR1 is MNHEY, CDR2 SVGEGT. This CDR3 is CASTSGSSYNEQFF. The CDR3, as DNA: TGTGCCAGCACCAGCGGGAGCTCCTACAATGAGCAGTTCTTC.

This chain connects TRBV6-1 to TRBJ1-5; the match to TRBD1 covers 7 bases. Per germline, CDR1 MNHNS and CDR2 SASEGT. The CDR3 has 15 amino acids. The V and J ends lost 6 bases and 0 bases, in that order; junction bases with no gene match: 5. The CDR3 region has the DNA TGTGCCAGCAGGCAGGACAGGCGTAGCAATCAGCCCCAGCATTTT. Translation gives CASRQDRRSNQPQHF.